Below are 15 T cell receptor beta chains sequenced from a single sample in a study of cytomegalovirus exposure and HLA in healthy donors. It was with 60 Vbeta and 13 Jbeta primers that the PCR ran. Some clones are missing from TCRdb's copy, which holds only in-frame ones; the method was immunoSEQ multiplex PCR. Among approximately 130,000 clones, over 70% were seen once, and the ten largest hold approximately 1.7%. Sequenced input: PBMCs. These TCRs come from a woman in her 40s in good health and CMV-seronegative.

This rearrangement joins TRBV14 to TRBJ2-1, with a possible D match to TRBD1 (5 bases). Trimming left V 4 bases short and J 9 bases short, with 13 bases between. This CDR3 spans 13 amino acids. Germline V CDR1 and CDR2: SGHDN, FVKESK. CDR3 nucleotide sequence: TGTGCCAGCAGCCGAATCAGGGAACGTGAGCAGTTCTTC. Amino acid sequence: CASSRIREREQFF. The whole variable domain, filled in from reference TRBV14 and TRBJ2-1, reads EAGVTQFPSHSVIEKGQTVTLRCDPISGHDNLYWYRRVMGKEIKFLLHFVKESKQDESGMPNNRFLAERTGGTYSTLKVQPAELEDSGVYFCASSRIREREQFFGPGTRLTVL.

This sequence joins TRBV28 and TRBJ2-5, with TRBD2 matching 10 bases. The V gene's germline CDR1 is MDHEN and CDR2 SYDVKM. CDR3 size: 15 residues. Unmatched junction bases numbered 12, after V lost 10 bases and J lost 4 bases. CDR3 DNA: TGTGCCACCTCAGGGGGGATAGCGGGGGGAGAGACCCAGTACTTC. Residues: CATSGGIAGGETQYF.

The chain recombines TRBV19 with TRBJ2-1; 14 positions match TRBD2. Looked up from germline, CDR1 is LNHDA and CDR2 is SQIVND (reference sequence). This CDR3 is 15 amino acids long. V trimming: 3 bases; J trimming: 6 bases; junction bases outside the gene matches: 1. CDR3 DNA: TGTGCCAGTAGTATCGGGACTAGCGGGAGCAATGAGCAGTTCTTC. This codes for CASSIGTSGSNEQFF.

Of note for this clone: One end of the junction does not line up with germline, which may come from a read error. The chain recombines TRBV2 with TRBJ1-3; D might be TRBD1 (6 bases). The germline V gene encodes CDR1 SNHLY and CDR2 FYNNEI. The CDR3 extends over 14 amino acids. CDR3 in amino acids: CASSEQGAGNTIYF. CDR3 coding DNA: TGTGCCAGCAGCGAACAGGGTGCTGGTAACACCATATATTTT.

V and J are TRBV2 and TRBJ2-3, with TRBD2 matching 9 bases. From germline, CDR1 is SNHLY and CDR2 FYNNEI. The V segment lost 8 bases and the J segment 5 bases; nucleotides outside the gene matches: 11. CDR3 size: 15 residues. CDR3 DNA sequence: TGTGCCAGCGCCCCCGGGACTAGCCTAGGAGATACGCAGTATTTT. Amino acid sequence: CASAPGTSLGDTQYF.

A few counts support this clone. The gene calls are TRBV5-1 and TRBJ2-5; 10 bases align to TRBD2. After removal of 3 bases from V and 2 bases from J, the junction contained 10 bases not matched to a gene. Per germline, CDR1 SGHRS and CDR2 YFSETQ. The CDR3 sequence is 17 residues long. CDR3 sequence: CASSSTASGGHQETQYF. CDR3 DNA sequence: TGCGCCAGCAGCTCCACCGCTAGCGGGGGCCATCAAGAGACCCAGTACTTC.

As concerns this clone: One end of the junction does not line up with germline, which may come from a read error. The sample has other DNA sequences that encode this CDR3 too. The chain employs TRBV5-1 and TRBJ1-1; possible D gene TRBD1, 5 bases. This CDR3 comprises 16 residues. Germline V gene data show CDR1 as SGHRS and CDR2 as YFSETQ. The DNA of the CDR3 is TGCGCCAGCAGCTTGCGGCAGGGCGGGATGAACACTGAAGCCTTCTTT. Translation: CASSLRQGGMNTEAFF.

The V call is TRBV27, the J call TRBJ2-6, with D perhaps matching TRBD1 (6 bases). Germline V gene lookup returns CDR1 MNHEY and CDR2 SMNVEV (reference sequence). Trimming took 6 bases from V and 4 from J, leaving 10 bases between them. The CDR3 is made up of 14 amino acids. CDR3 DNA: TGTGCCAGCAGGTGGGGGACAGGGGCCAACGTCCTGACTTTC. This sequence encodes CASRWGTGANVLTF.

The gene calls are TRBV5-6 and TRBJ1-1; D is possibly TRBD1 (5 bases). CDR1 is SGHDT and CDR2 is YYEEEE in the germline V gene. Trimming took off 3 bases at V and 4 bases at J, with 13 bases between the two ends. The CDR3 length is 14 residues. The CDR3 is CASSSWGGGTEAFF. The CDR3 DNA follows: TGTGCCAGCAGCTCATGGGGCGGTGGCACTGAAGCTTTCTTT.

Points on this clone: Different DNA sequences within this sample yield the same CDR3. The chain has TRBV5-6 and TRBJ1-1; D uncertain. Germline V lookup: CDR1 SGHDT, CDR2 YYEEEE. V lost 0 bases, J lost 3 bases, and 12 bases lay in between. The CDR3 consists of 15 residues. CDR3 protein: CASSLAVREDTEAFF. DNA of the CDR3: TGTGCCAGCAGCTTGGCTGTCCGGGAGGACACTGAAGCTTTCTTT.

V and J are TRBV6-1 and TRBJ2-5, with 13 bases that match TRBD2. This CDR3 comprises 14 residues. V shed 0 bases and J 10 bases; nucleotides not matched to a gene: 2. Germline loops: CDR1 MNHNS, CDR2 SASEGT. The CDR3 loop reads CASSEATSGRSQYF. The CDR3, as DNA: TGTGCCAGCAGTGAAGCGACTAGCGGGAGGAGCCAGTACTTC.

V is TRBV5-4 and J is TRBJ2-2, with D possibly matching TRBD2 (5 bases). Trimming shortened V by 0 bases and J by 7 bases, and 10 bases separated the two germline ends. Germline CDR1 is SGHNT and CDR2 is YYREEE (reference sequence). This CDR3 comprises 14 residues. CDR3 bases: TGTGCCAGCAGCTTGGAGGGAGCGGACGGGGAGCTGTTTTTT. It codes for CASSLEGADGELFF.

The chain employs TRBV18 and TRBJ1-5; 7 nucleotides line up with TRBD1. V shed 4 bases and J 6 bases; nucleotides not matched to a gene: 3. The germline V gene has CDR1 KGHSH and CDR2 LQKENI. The CDR3 is 13 residues long. This CDR3 reads CASSLGDSQPQHF. CDR3 nucleotides: TGTGCCAGCTCACTCGGGGACAGTCAGCCCCAGCATTTT.

The V gene is TRBV6-4, the J gene TRBJ2-2; the D gene is possibly TRBD1 (6 bases). The CDR3 consists of 14 residues. Germline CDR1 is MRHNA and CDR2 is SNTAGT. V shed 3 bases and J shed 7 bases, with 12 bases lying between them. DNA for the CDR3: TGTGCCAGCAGTGAATATCCAGGGGTCGGGGAGCTGTTTTTT. This codes for CASSEYPGVGELFF.

The chain employs TRBV5-4 and TRBJ2-3, with 9 bases fitting TRBD2. The CDR3 is made up of 15 amino acids. The germline V gene encodes CDR1 SGHNT and CDR2 YYREEE (reference sequence). J lost 5 bases, V lost 1 base, and 5 bases had no gene match. In DNA form, the CDR3 reads TGTGCCAGCAGCTTGTCGGCGGGGGGGCAAGATACGCAGTATTTT. It is translated as CASSLSAGGQDTQYF.